The 21 T cell receptor beta chains below come from one sample, sequenced in a study of T cell responses to AZD1222 COVID-19 vaccine. Data came from immunoSEQ multiplex PCR; TCRdb stores just in-frame clones and leaves some out. The sample has fewer than 90,000 clones, about 90% seen once. The sample in question was peripheral blood, obtained on day 0 of AZD1222 vaccination. These receptors all come from an adult in good health.

The gene calls are TRBV18 and TRBJ1-1; D call uncertain. The CDR3 sequence is 15 residues long. Germline loops: CDR1 KGHSH, CDR2 LQKENI. V gave up 3 bases and J gave up 0 bases, with 11 bases separating them. The CDR3 protein is CASSPRLLMNTEAFF. CDR3 nucleotides: TGTGCCAGCTCACCTCGACTGCTAATGAACACTGAAGCTTTCTTT.

This clone was counted only a few times. The CDR3 here is CATSIATGQNQPQHF. DNA for the CDR3: TGTGCCACCAGCATTGCGACAGGACAAAATCAGCCCCAGCATTTT. V usage is TRBV15 and J usage is TRBJ1-5; D is perhaps TRBD1 (6 bases). V was pared by 4 bases and J by 4 bases, with 14 bases between. The CDR3 contains 15 residues. Germline assignment: CDR1 LNHNV and CDR2 YYDKDF (reference sequence).

V gene TRBV6-5 combines with J gene TRBJ1-4; the match to TRBD1 covers 7 bases. The CDR3 is made up of 14 amino acids. Trimming cost V 5 bases and J 10 bases; bases outside gene matches: 10. Germline V gene data show CDR1 as MNHEY and CDR2 as SVGAGI. CDR3 DNA sequence: TGTGCCAGCAGTCAGACAGGGTTTGTAGGAAAACTGTTTTTT. As protein: CASSQTGFVGKLFF.

This chain joins TRBV7-6 and TRBJ2-5, with D perhaps TRBD1 or TRBD2 (5 bases each). CDR3 size: 18 residues. V dropped 0 bases and J dropped 3 bases, with 20 bases sitting between them. Per the germline V gene, CDR1 is SGHVS and CDR2 is FNYEAQ. CDR3 DNA sequence: TGTGCCAGCAGCTTAGCGCATCGGGACCTTCCGGGAAAAGAGACCCAGTACTTC. This codes for CASSLAHRDLPGKETQYF.

The rearrangement links TRBV16 to TRBJ2-7, with 12 positions matching TRBD2. CDR3 length: 16 residues. V lost 0 bases to trimming and J lost 6 bases; unmatched junction nucleotides: 6. Germline CDR1 reads KGHSY; CDR2 reads FQNENV. The CDR3 here is CASSQSVLAGGFEQYF. The CDR3 coding sequence is TGTGCCAGCAGCCAATCCGTTCTAGCGGGAGGGTTCGAGCAGTACTTC. The variable domain in full, completed from reference TRBV16 and TRBJ2-7, reads GEEVAQTPKHLVRGEGQKAKLYCAPIKGHSYVFWYQQVLKNEFKFLISFQNENVFDETGMPKERFSAKCLPNSPCSLEIQATKLEDSAVYFCASSQSVLAGGFEQYFGPGTRLTVT.

The chain combines TRBV10-3 with TRBJ2-1, with 10 nucleotides matching TRBD1. CDR1 and CDR2 (germline): ENHRY, SYGVKD. The CDR3 extends over 15 amino acids. Germline trimming cut 2 bases from V and 7 bases from J; bases unmatched to any gene: 5. The CDR3: CAISEDRGRVNEQFF. In DNA, the CDR3 is TGTGCCATCAGTGAGGACAGGGGGCGAGTAAATGAGCAGTTCTTC.

The chain recombines TRBV7-2 with TRBJ2-3, with 13 positions matching TRBD2. J lost 3 bases, V lost 5 bases, and 5 bases had no gene match. The CDR3 is 16 amino acids. The germline CDR1 and CDR2 sequences are SGHTA and FQGNSA. This CDR3 is CASSRGLAGPTDTQYF. The CDR3 DNA sequence: TGTGCCAGCAGCCGGGGACTAGCGGGACCAACAGATACGCAGTATTTT.

V gene TRBV19 combines with J gene TRBJ1-6, with D unresolved. The CDR3 length is 13 residues. Trimming removed 3 bases at V and 1 base at J, with 1 base between. In germline, CDR1 is LNHDA, CDR2 SQIVND (reference sequence). As DNA, the CDR3 is TGTGCCAGTAGTATTTCCTATAATTCACCCCTCCACTTT. Translated, it gives CASSISYNSPLHF.

The genes are TRBV2 and TRBJ1-1, with D unresolved. The CDR3 length is 14 residues. V was trimmed by 4 bases and J by 6 bases, leaving 15 bases between them. Germline V lookup: CDR1 SNHLY, CDR2 FYNNEI. DNA of the CDR3: TGTGCCAGCAGTGTAAAAGGGTACGAAGCTGAAGCTTTCTTT. Translated: CASSVKGYEAEAFF.

The J gene is TRBJ1-1, the V gene TRBV5-1; D is perhaps TRBD1 (5 bases). The CDR3 length is 12 residues. Germline-derived CDR1 and CDR2 are SGHRS and YFSETQ. The V gene lost 3 bases and the J gene lost 10 bases, with 13 bases spanning the gap. The CDR3 sequence is CASSSGRRGAFF. CDR3 nucleotides: TGCGCCAGCAGCTCAGGTAGGAGGGGAGCTTTCTTT.

V usage is TRBV18 and J usage is TRBJ2-2; no firm D call. Trimming stripped 6 bases from V and 4 bases from J, with 9 bases between. The CDR3 is 13 amino acids. The germline CDR1 and CDR2 sequences are KGHSH and LQKENI. The CDR3: CASSRVSTGELFF. Here the CDR3 DNA reads TGTGCCAGCTCCCGAGTATCCACCGGGGAGCTGTTTTTT.

This sequence joins TRBV11-2 and TRBJ1-2, with TRBD1 identical over 9 bases. The V and J ends lost 5 bases and 4 bases, in that order; junction bases with no gene match: 8. Germline V gene data show CDR1 as SGHAT and CDR2 as FQNNGV. There are 15 residues in the CDR3. The CDR3 nucleotides read TGTGCCAGCAGCCTTTCCGGGACAGGGCCCTATGGCTACACCTTC. It yields the protein CASSLSGTGPYGYTF. The entire variable domain, with the rest obtained from reference TRBV11-2 and TRBJ1-2, is as follows: EAGVAQSPRYKIIEKRQSVAFWCNPISGHATLYWYQQILGQGPKLLIQFQNNGVVDDSQLPKDRFSAERLKGVDSTLKIQPAKLEDSAVYLCASSLSGTGPYGYTFGSGTRLTVV.

The chain uses TRBV2 and TRBJ2-7; no clear D. The germline CDR1 and CDR2 sequences are SNHLY and FYNNEI. CDR3 size: 12 residues. V lost 6 bases to trimming and J lost 3 bases, with 9 bases between them. CDR3 protein: CASRLTNYEQYF. CDR3 nucleotides: TGTGCCAGCAGGCTAACGAACTACGAGCAGTACTTC.

The CDR3 DNA sequence: TGTGCCAGCAGCTTGGATCTGAACACTGAAGCTTTCTTT. It codes for CASSLDLNTEAFF. The chain links TRBV5-6 to TRBJ1-1, with no clear D. The CDR3 is made up of 13 amino acids. Germline V gene lookup returns CDR1 SGHDT and CDR2 YYEEEE. The ends were cut back, 0 bases at V and 0 bases at J, with 3 bases in the middle.

This chain links TRBV20-1 with TRBJ2-3, with 12 bases matching TRBD2. This CDR3 is 15 amino acids long. The junction had 6 bases not matched to a gene; V was cut back by 3 bases and J by 5 bases. Germline lookup yields CDR1 DFQATT and CDR2 SNEGSKA (reference sequence). Here the CDR3 DNA reads TGCAGTGCTAGTCTACCTAGCGGGAGGGTAGATACGCAGTATTTT. It translates to CSASLPSGRVDTQYF.

The chain employs TRBV11-3 and TRBJ1-1, with 9 bases lining up with TRBD1. This CDR3 region has 15 residues. The trim removed 5 bases at V and 3 bases at J, leaving 7 bases unmatched. Germline CDR1 and CDR2: SGHNT and YENEEA. CDR3 sequence: CASSPGTGWDTEAFF. The DNA of the CDR3 is TGTGCCAGCAGCCCGGGGACAGGGTGGGACACTGAAGCTTTCTTT.

The chain joins TRBV5-1 to TRBJ2-1, with no clear D. Deletions cut 7 bases from V and 7 bases from J, with 9 bases between. Germline CDR1 and CDR2: SGHRS and YFSETQ. CDR3 length: 11 residues. The chain's CDR3 is CASGTTNEQFF. CDR3 in DNA: TGCGCCAGCGGTACTACGAATGAGCAGTTCTTC.

The table lists this clone with a few counts. The chain is built from TRBV21-1 and TRBJ1-2; the table assigns TRBD1, which was not confirmed against the DNA. TRBV21-1 is a pseudogene. CDR3 length equals 16 residues. The CDR3, as DNA: TGTGCCAGTAGAAAAGAAGAAGGACAGGTGTACCATGGCTACACCTTC. This sequence encodes CASRKEEGQVYHGYTF.

The rearrangement uses TRBV11-3 and TRBJ1-1, with D hard to call. From germline, CDR1 is SGHNT and CDR2 YENEEA. CDR3 length: 14 amino acids. Trimming stripped 5 bases from V and 1 base from J, with 11 bases between. CDR3 protein: CASSRMGGNTEAFF. The CDR3 DNA is TGTGCCAGCAGCCGGATGGGAGGGAACACTGAAGCTTTCTTT. Based on the CDR3 plus reference TRBV11-3 and TRBJ1-1, the full variable domain is EAGVVQSPRYKIIEKKQPVAFWCNPISGHNTLYWYLQNLGQGPELLIRYENEEAVDDSQLPKDRFSAERLKGVDSTLKIQPAELGDSAVYLCASSRMGGNTEAFFGQGTRLTVV.

This sequence joins TRBV4-2 and TRBJ2-2; D gene unclear. Germline CDR1 reads LGHNA; CDR2 reads YNFKEQ. V lost 7 bases and J lost 6, with 12 bases in between. The CDR3 sequence is 13 residues long. CDR3 nucleotides: TGTGCCAGCACCGGCACTACGGCCGGGGAGCTGTTTTTT. Translation gives CASTGTTAGELFF.

This chain connects TRBV6-6 to TRBJ2-5; D remains ambiguous. Germline-derived CDR1 and CDR2 are MNHNY and SVGAGI (reference sequence). CDR3 length equals 14 residues. Trimming stripped 6 bases from V and 5 bases from J, with 16 bases between. The CDR3 here is CASRLRLPSETQYF. The CDR3 nucleotides are TGTGCCAGCAGACTCAGGCTCCCTAGTGAGACCCAGTACTTC.